This record concerns one TCR beta chain sequence. This sample is drawn from a study of shared clonotypes between healthy human individuals. The CDR3 has 14 amino acids. CDR1 and CDR2 from the germline V gene are SGHTA and FQGNSA. Trimming cost V 4 bases and J 11 bases; bases outside gene matches: 8. The method was immunoSEQ multiplex PCR; TCRdb's version includes in-frame clones alone and lacks a portion of them. The table includes about 330,000 clones, roughly 70% detected once. This chain connects TRBV7-2 to TRBJ1-5, with 10 bases fitting TRBD1. The specimen was memory CD4+ T cells sorted from blood. Subset noted: CD45RA-negative fraction. The sequence came from a man aged 25-40 years in good health. Here the CDR3 DNA reads TGTGCCAGCAGCTCGGGACAGGGGCTCGAGTCCCAGCATTTT. It encodes CASSSGQGLESQHF.